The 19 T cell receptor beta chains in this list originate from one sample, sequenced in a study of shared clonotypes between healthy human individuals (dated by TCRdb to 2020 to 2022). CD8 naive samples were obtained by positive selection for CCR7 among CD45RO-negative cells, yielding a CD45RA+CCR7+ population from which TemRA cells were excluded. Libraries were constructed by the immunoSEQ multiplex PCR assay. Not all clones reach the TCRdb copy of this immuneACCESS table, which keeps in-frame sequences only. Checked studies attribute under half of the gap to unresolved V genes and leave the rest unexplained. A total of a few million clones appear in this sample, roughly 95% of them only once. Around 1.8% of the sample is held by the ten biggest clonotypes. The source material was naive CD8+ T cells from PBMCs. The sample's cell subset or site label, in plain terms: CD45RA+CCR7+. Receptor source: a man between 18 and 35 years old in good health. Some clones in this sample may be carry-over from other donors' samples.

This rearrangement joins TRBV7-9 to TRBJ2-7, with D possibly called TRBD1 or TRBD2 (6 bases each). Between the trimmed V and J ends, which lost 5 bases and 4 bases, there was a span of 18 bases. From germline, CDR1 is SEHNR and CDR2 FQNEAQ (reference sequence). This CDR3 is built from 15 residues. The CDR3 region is CASSPGVGGTYEQYF. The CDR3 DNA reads TGTGCCAGCAGCCCAGGGGTAGGGGGGACGTACGAGCAGTACTTC.

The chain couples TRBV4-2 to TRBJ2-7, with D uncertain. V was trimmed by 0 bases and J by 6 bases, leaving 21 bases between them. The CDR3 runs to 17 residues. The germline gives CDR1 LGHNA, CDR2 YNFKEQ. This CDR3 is CASSQENRRTPRSEQYF. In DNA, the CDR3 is TGTGCCAGCAGCCAAGAAAATAGACGAACTCCTCGTAGCGAGCAGTACTTC.

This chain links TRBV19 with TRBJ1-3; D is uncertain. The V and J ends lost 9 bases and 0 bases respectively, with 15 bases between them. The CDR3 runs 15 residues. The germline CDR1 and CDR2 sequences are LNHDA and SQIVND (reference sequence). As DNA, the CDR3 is TGTGCCAGCCATACAGACAACTACTCTGGAAACACCATATATTTT. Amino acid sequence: CASHTDNYSGNTIYF.

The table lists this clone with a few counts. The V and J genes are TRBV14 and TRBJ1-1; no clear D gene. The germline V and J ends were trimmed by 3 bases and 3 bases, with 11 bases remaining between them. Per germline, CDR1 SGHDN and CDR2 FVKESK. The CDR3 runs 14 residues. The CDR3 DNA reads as TGTGCCAGCAGCCACAGGTATGGGGACACTGAAGCTTTCTTT. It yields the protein CASSHRYGDTEAFF. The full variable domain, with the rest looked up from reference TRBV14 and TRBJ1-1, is EAGVTQFPSHSVIEKGQTVTLRCDPISGHDNLYWYRRVMGKEIKFLLHFVKESKQDESGMPNNRFLAERTGGTYSTLKVQPAELEDSGVYFCASSHRYGDTEAFFGQGTRLTVV.

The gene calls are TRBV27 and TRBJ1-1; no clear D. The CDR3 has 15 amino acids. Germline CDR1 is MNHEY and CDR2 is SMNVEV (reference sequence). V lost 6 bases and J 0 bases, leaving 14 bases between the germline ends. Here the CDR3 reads CASSPILYVNTEAFF. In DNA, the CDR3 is TGTGCCAGCAGCCCAATCCTTTACGTGAACACTGAAGCTTTCTTT.

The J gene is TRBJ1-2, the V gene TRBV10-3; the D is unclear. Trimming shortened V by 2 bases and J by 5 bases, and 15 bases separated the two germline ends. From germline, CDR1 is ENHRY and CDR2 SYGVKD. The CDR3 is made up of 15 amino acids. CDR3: CAISEDPGFVYGYTF. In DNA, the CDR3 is TGTGCCATCAGTGAGGATCCGGGATTTGTGTATGGCTACACCTTC.

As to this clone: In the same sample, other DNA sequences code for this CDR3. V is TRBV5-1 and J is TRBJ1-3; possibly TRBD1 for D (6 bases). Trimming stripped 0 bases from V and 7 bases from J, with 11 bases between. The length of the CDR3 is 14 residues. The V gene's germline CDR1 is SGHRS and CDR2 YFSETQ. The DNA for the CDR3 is TGCGCCAGCAGCTTGGCCGGGCAGGGGAACACCATATATTTT. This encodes CASSLAGQGNTIYF.

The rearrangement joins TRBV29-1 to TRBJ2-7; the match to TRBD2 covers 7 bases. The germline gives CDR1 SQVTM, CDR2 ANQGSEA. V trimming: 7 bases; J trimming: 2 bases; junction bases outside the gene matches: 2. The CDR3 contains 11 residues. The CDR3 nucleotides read TGCAGCGCCGGACTAGCCTACGAGCAGTACTTC. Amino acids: CSAGLAYEQYF.

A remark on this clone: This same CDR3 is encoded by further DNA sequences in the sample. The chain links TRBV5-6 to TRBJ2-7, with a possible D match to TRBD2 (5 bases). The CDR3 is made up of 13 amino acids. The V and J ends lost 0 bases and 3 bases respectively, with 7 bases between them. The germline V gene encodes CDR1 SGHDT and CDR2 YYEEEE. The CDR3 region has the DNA TGTGCCAGCAGCTTGGACGGAGGCTACGAGCAGTACTTC. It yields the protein CASSLDGGYEQYF.

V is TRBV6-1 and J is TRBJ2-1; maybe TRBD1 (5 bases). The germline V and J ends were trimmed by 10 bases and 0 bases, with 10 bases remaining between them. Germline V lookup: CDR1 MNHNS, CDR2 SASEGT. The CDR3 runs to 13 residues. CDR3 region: CATTGSSYNEQFF. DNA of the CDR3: TGTGCCACAACAGGTAGCTCCTACAATGAGCAGTTCTTC.

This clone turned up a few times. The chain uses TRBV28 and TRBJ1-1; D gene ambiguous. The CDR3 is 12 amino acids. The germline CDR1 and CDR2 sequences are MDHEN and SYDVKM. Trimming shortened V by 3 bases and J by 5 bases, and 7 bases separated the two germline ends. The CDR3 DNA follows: TGTGCCAGCAGTTTCGGCGAGACTGAAGCTTTCTTT. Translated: CASSFGETEAFF.

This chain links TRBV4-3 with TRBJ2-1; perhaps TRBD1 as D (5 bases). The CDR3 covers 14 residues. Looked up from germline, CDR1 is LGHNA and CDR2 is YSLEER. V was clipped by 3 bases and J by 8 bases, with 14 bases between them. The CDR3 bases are TGCGCCAGCAGCCACCTCCTAGGACATGATGAGCAGTTCTTC. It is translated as CASSHLLGHDEQFF.

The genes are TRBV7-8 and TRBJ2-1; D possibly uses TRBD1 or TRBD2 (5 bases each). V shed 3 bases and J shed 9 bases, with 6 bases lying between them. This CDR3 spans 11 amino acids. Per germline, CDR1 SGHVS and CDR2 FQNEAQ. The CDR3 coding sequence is TGTGCCAGCAGCTTGAGGGGTGAGCAGTTCTTC. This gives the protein CASSLRGEQFF. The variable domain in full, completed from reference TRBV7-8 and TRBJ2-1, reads GAGVSQSPRYKVAKRGQDVALRCDPISGHVSLFWYQQALGQGPEFLTYFQNEAQLDKSGLPSDRFFAERPEGSVSTLKIQRTQQEDSAVYLCASSLRGEQFFGPGTRLTVL.

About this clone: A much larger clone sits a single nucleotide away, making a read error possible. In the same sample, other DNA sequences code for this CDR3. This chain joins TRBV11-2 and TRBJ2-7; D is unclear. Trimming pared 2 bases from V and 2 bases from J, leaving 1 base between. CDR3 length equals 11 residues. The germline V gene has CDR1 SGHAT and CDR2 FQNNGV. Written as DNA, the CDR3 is TGTGCCAGCAGCTTACCCTACGAGCAGTACTTC. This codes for CASSLPYEQYF.

Here the CDR3 DNA reads TGTGCCAGCAGCTTCAGGAACTATCTAGCGTACCAAGAGACCCAGTACTTC. This gives the protein CASSFRNYLAYQETQYF. The chain combines TRBV7-8 with TRBJ2-5; D possibly corresponds to TRBD2 (6 bases). CDR1 is SGHVS and CDR2 is FQNEAQ in the germline V gene. The CDR3 totals 17 residues. V was trimmed by 3 bases and J by 0 bases, leaving 17 bases between them.

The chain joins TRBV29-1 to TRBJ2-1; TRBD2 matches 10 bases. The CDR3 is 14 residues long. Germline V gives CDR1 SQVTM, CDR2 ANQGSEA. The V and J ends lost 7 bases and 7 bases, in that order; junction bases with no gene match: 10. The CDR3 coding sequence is TGCAGCGCCGCCGGACTAGCGGTCCTTAATGAGCAGTTCTTC. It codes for CSAAGLAVLNEQFF.

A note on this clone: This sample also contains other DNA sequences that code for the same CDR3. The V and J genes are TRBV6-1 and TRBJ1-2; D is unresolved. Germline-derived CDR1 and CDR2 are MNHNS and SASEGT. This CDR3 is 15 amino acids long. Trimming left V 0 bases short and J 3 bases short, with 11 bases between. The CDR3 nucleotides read TGTGCCAGCAGTGAAGCGAGGTCGGGCTACTATGGCTACACCTTC. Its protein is CASSEARSGYYGYTF.

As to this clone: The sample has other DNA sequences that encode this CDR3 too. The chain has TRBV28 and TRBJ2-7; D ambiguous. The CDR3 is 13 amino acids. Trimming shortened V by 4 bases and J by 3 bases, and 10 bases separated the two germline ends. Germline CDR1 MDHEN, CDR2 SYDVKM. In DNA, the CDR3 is TGTGCCAGCAGTTCCGGACGGTTCTACGAGCAGTACTTC. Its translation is CASSSGRFYEQYF. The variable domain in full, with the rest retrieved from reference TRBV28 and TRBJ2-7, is DVKVTQSSRYLVKRTGEKVFLECVQDMDHENMFWYRQDPGLGLRLIYFSYDVKMKEKGDIPEGYSVSREKKERFSLILESASTNQTSMYLCASSSGRFYEQYFGPGTRLTVT.

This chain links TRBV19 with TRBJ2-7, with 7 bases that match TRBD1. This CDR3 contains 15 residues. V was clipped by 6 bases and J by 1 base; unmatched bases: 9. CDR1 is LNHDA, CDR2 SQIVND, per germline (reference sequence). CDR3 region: CASSFGRDSSYEQYF. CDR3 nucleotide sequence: TGTGCCAGTAGCTTCGGCCGGGACAGTTCCTACGAGCAGTACTTC.